The clone carrying this TCR beta chain was seen only a few times. Using immunoSEQ multiplex PCR, the repertoire was profiled, and TCRdb retains in-frame clones only, with some absent. The table shows roughly 330,000 clones, with 70% to 90% occurring only once. The data were taken from a study of blood T cell repertoires in COVID-19. Participants were aged about 18 to 100 years, lived in 24 US areas, and enrolled virtually. Germline V lookup: CDR1 LGHNA, CDR2 YNFKEQ. Deletions cut 1 base from V and 9 bases from J, with 15 bases between. This CDR3 comprises 14 residues. The chain carries TRBV4-2 and TRBJ1-1; tentatively, D is TRBD1 (6 bases). Sequenced input: PBMCs or T cells enriched from blood (not recorded which). The sequence was collected from a woman in her 30s who had recovered from COVID-19. For the CDR3, the DNA is TGTGCCAGCAGCCAAGGGGGGCCAGAACAGCAAGCTTTCTTT. Its translation is CASSQGGPEQQAFF.